The clone carrying this T cell receptor beta chain has a handful of counts. TCRdb re-derived calls from the RT-PCR reads in MiXCR, one entry per CDR3 protein. The sample contains almost 700,000 distinct CDR3 sequences, 13% to 15% of which appear only once. The CDR3 consists of 15 residues. The V segment lost 5 bases and the J segment 1 base; nucleotides outside the gene matches: 9. Per germline, CDR1 DFQATT and CDR2 SNEGSKA (reference sequence). The clonotype originates from a female donor in good health, serving as a healthy control. The V and J genes are TRBV20-1 and TRBJ2-7; TRBD2 agrees at 9 bases. The specimen sequenced was memory CD4+ T cells from blood. This CDR3 is CSARALAGDSYEQYF. The CDR3 DNA reads as TGCAGTGCTCGCGCCTTAGCGGGGGATTCCTACGAGCAGTACTTC.